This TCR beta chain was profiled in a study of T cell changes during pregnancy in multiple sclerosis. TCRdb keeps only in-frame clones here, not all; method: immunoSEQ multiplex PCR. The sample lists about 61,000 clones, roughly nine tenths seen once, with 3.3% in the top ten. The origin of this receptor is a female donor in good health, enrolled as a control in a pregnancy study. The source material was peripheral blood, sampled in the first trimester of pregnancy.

The CDR3 protein is CASSYRGPSQPQHF. In DNA, the CDR3 is TGTGCCAGCAGTTACAGGGGTCCGAGTCAGCCCCAGCATTTT. V is TRBV28 and J is TRBJ1-5; 7 bases are shared with TRBD1. This CDR3 contains 14 residues. V lost 4 bases and J lost 6; bases outside the gene matches: 6. Germline V gene lookup returns CDR1 MDHEN and CDR2 SYDVKM.